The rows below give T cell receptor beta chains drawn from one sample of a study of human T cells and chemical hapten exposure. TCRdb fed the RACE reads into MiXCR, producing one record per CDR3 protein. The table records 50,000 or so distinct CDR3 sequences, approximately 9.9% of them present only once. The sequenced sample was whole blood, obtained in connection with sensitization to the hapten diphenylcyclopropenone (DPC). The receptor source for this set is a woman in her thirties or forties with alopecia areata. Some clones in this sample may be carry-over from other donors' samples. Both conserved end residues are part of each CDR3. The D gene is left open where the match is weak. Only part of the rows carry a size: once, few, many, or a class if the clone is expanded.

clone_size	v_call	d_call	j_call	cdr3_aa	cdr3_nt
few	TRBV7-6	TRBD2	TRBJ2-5	CASSRPGTSGGQDQETQYF	TGTGCCAGCAGCCGCCCCGGGACTAGCGGGGGACAAGATCAAGAGACCCAGTACTTC
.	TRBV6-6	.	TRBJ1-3	CASSSNSGNTIYF	TGTGCCAGCAGTTCGAACTCTGGAAACACCATATATTTT
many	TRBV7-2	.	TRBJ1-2	CASSPAQGGGYGYTF	TGTGCCAGCAGCCCAGCCCAGGGTGGTGGCTATGGCTACACCTTC
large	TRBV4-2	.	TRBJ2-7	CASSQDPLGETSSYEQYF	TGTGCCAGCAGCCAAGATCCCCTCGGCGAGACGAGCTCCTACGAGCAGTACTTC
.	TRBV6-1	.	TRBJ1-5	CATVIQQNQPQNF	TGTGCCACCGTTATACAGCAAAATCAGCCCCAGAATTTT
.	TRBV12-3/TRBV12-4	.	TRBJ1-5	CASSLQGWHQPQHF	TGTGCCAGCAGTTTACAGGGGTGGCATCAGCCCCAGCATTTT
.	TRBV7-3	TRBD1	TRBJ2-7	CASSLDRGYEQYF	TGTGCCAGCAGCTTGGACAGGGGGTACGAGCAGTACTTC
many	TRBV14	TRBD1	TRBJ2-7	CASSSLGDSSYEQYF	TGTGCCAGCAGCTCGCTCGGGGACAGTTCCTACGAGCAGTACTTC
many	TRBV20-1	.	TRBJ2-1	CSAREHSEAEQFF	TGCAGTGCTAGAGAACATAGCGAGGCAGAGCAGTTCTTC
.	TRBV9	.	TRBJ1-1	CASSPRGSNTEAFF	TGTGCCAGCAGCCCACGAGGATCGAACACTGAAGCTTTCTTT
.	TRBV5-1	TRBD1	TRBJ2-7	CASSSGQGAYEQYF	TGCGCCAGCAGCTCTGGACAGGGGGCCTACGAGCAGTACTTC
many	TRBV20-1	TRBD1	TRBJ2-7	CSARGGTGSYEQYF	TGCAGTGCCCGAGGGGGGACAGGGTCGTACGAGCAGTACTTC
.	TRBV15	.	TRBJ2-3	CATSKMARERTDTQYF	TGTGCCACCAGCAAAATGGCGCGGGAACGCACAGATACGCAGTATTTT
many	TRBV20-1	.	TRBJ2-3	CSASARKGDTQYF	TGCAGTGCTAGCGCTAGGAAAGGAGATACGCAGTATTTT
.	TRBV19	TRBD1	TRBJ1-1	CASQGALVAFF	TGTGCCAGCCAGGGGGCATTGGTAGCTTTCTTT
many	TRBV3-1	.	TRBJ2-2	CASSTRDGNTGELFF	TGTGCCAGCAGCACCCGGGACGGCAACACCGGGGAGCTGTTTTTT
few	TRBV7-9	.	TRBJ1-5	CASSSSQGAPGLAQHF	TGTGCCAGCAGCTCTTCTCAGGGCGCTCCCGGGTTAGCCCAGCATTTT
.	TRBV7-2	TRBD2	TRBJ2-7	CASSLGPGRGSYEQYF	TGTGCCAGCAGCTTAGGCCCGGGGAGGGGTTCCTACGAGCAGTACTTC
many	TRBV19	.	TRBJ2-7	CASSPQLGGEQYF	TGTGCCAGTAGTCCCCAGCTGGGTGGCGAGCAGTACTTC
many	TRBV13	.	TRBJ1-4	CASSLRGYEKLFF	TGTGCCAGCAGCTTGAGGGGTTATGAAAAACTGTTTTTT
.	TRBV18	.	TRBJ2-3	CASSRLGSGATDTQYF	TGTGCCAGCTCACGTTTGGGTTCTGGTGCCACAGATACGCAGTATTTT
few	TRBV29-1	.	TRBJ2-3	CSVTVGDTQYF	TGCAGCGTCACGGTAGGGGATACGCAGTATTTT